These 10 T cell receptor beta chains came from one sample sequenced in a study of blood T cell repertoires in COVID-19. Some clones are missing from TCRdb's copy, which holds only in-frame ones; the method was immunoSEQ multiplex PCR. This sample has about 320,000 clones, with approximately 91% found just once. The sequencing sample was made of PBMCs or T cells enriched from blood (not recorded which). Receptor source: a man aged 55 to 69 who had recovered from COVID-19.

The chain recombines TRBV28 with TRBJ2-2; 10 bases align to TRBD2. Germline V gives CDR1 MDHEN, CDR2 SYDVKM. The CDR3 extends over 15 amino acids. Trimming took 6 bases from V and 4 from J; bases not matched to a gene: 5. CDR3 sequence reads: CASRDSGRTTGELFF. The CDR3 DNA reads TGTGCCAGCAGGGATAGCGGGAGGACCACCGGGGAGCTGTTTTTT.

Remarks on this clone: Distinct nucleotide sequences in the sample also encode this CDR3. This chain connects TRBV6-2 or TRBV6-3 to TRBJ2-7, with a weak D call TRBD2 (5 bases). The V gene's germline CDR1 is MNHEY and CDR2 SVGEGT. This CDR3 contains 15 residues. The V and J ends lost 2 bases and 1 base respectively, with 12 bases between them. The CDR3 sequence: CASSYAASGSYEQYF. The DNA of the CDR3 is TGTGCCAGCAGTTACGCGGCGAGCGGATCCTACGAGCAGTACTTC.

V and J are TRBV18 and TRBJ2-1, with 7 bases fitting TRBD2. Per germline, CDR1 KGHSH and CDR2 LQKENI. Trimming cost V 5 bases and J 3 bases; bases outside gene matches: 1. CDR3 length: 13 amino acids. The CDR3 DNA is TGTGCCAGCTCAGGGACTAACTACAATGAGCAGTTCTTC. This translates into CASSGTNYNEQFF.

The chain recombines TRBV21-1 with TRBJ1-2; TRBD1, the table's D call, lacks a check against the DNA. TRBV21-1 is assigned pseudogene status. The CDR3 length is 16 residues. CDR3 sequence: CASSAAGQGGRDGYTF. CDR3 nucleotide sequence: TGTGCCAGCAGCGCCGCGGGACAGGGGGGAAGAGATGGCTACACCTTC.

The chain carries TRBV7-9 and TRBJ1-4; 9 nucleotides match TRBD1. The CDR3 has 16 residues. J gave up 3 bases and V 3 bases, and 5 bases lay outside the gene matches. The V gene's germline CDR1 is SEHNR and CDR2 FQNEAQ (reference sequence). CDR3 amino acids: CASSLDRGGPNEKLFF. In nucleotides, the CDR3 is TGTGCCAGCAGCTTGGACAGGGGAGGCCCTAATGAAAAACTGTTTTTT.

This chain connects TRBV15 to TRBJ1-2; maybe TRBD1 (5 bases). Trimming pared 4 bases from V and 2 bases from J, leaving 11 bases between. The CDR3 is 14 amino acids. Germline CDR1 is LNHNV and CDR2 is YYDKDF (reference sequence). CDR3 nucleotide sequence: TGTGCCACCAGCATCGGGACTTTCAACTATGGCTACACCTTC. Amino acids: CATSIGTFNYGYTF.

This clone was picked up one time. The CDR3 reads CASTVRDTATYEQYF. In DNA, the CDR3 is TGTGCCAGCACGGTCCGGGACACGGCTACTTACGAGCAGTACTTC. The chain uses TRBV28 and TRBJ2-7; a weak D match, TRBD1 (6 bases). CDR1 and CDR2 from the germline V gene are MDHEN and SYDVKM. V shed 7 bases and J shed 4 bases, with 20 bases lying between them. CDR3 length: 15 amino acids.

This clone was seen just once. This chain joins TRBV19 and TRBJ1-2, with D hard to call. Per germline, CDR1 LNHDA and CDR2 SQIVND (reference sequence). V shed 5 bases and J shed 4 bases, with 11 bases lying between them. CDR3 size: 13 residues. CDR3 DNA: TGTGCCAGTAGTCCACGGAGGGTCTATGGCTACACCTTC. The encoded protein is CASSPRRVYGYTF.

This sequence joins TRBV4-2 and TRBJ2-7; TRBD1 aligns across 10 bases. Germline assignment: CDR1 LGHNA and CDR2 YNFKEQ. The CDR3 length is 14 residues. The J segment lost 2 bases and the V segment lost 4 bases, leaving 2 bases of the junction unmatched. CDR3 nucleotides: TGTGCCAGCAGCCGGGACAGGGGACCCTACGAGCAGTACTTC. Its protein product is CASSRDRGPYEQYF.

The chain employs TRBV19 and TRBJ2-2; D uncertain. The V gene's germline CDR1 is LNHDA and CDR2 SQIVND (reference sequence). The CDR3 is 14 amino acids. The ends were cut back, 10 bases at V and 2 bases at J, with 14 bases in the middle. CDR3 coding DNA: TGTGCCACCCGCGAGGAGTTTAACACCGGGGAGCTGTTTTTT. It encodes CATREEFNTGELFF.